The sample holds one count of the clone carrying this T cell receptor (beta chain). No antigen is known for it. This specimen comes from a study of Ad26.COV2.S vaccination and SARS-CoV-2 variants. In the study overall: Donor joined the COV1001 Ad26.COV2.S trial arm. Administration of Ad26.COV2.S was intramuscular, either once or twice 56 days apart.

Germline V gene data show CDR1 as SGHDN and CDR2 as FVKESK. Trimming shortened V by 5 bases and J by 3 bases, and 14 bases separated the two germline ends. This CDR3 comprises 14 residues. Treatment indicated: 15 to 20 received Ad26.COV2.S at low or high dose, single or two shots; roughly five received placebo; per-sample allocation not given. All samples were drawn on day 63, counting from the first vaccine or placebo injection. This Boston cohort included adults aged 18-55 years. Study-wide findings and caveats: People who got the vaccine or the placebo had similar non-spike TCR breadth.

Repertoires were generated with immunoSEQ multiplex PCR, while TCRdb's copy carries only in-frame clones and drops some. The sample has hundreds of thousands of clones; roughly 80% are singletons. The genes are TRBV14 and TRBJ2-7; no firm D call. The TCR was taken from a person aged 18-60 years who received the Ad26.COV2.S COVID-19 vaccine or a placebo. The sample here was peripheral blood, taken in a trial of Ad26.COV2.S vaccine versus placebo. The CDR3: CASSAANSFYEQYF. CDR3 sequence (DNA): TGTGCCAGCAGCGCGGCCAACTCCTTCTACGAGCAGTACTTC. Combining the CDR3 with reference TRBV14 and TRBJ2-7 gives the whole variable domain EAGVTQFPSHSVIEKGQTVTLRCDPISGHDNLYWYRRVMGKEIKFLLHFVKESKQDESGMPNNRFLAERTGGTYSTLKVQPAELEDSGVYFCASSAANSFYEQYFGPGTRLTVT.